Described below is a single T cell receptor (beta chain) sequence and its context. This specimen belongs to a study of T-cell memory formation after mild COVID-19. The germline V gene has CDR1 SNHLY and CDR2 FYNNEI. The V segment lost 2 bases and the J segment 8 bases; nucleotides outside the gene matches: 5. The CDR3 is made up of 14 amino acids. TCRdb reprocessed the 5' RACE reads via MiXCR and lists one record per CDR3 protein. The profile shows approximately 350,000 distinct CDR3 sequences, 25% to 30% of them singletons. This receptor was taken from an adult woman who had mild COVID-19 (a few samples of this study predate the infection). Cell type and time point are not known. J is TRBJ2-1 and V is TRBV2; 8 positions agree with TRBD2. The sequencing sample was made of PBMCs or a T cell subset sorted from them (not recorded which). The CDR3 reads CASSESRGVDEQFF. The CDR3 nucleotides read TGTGCCAGCAGTGAATCGCGGGGGGTGGATGAGCAGTTCTTC.